A selection of T cell receptor beta chains follows, all from one sample in a study of technical replicates of blood from a few donors. Libraries were prepared by immunoSEQ multiplex PCR; TCRdb keeps only in-frame clonotypes and omits some of them. This sample has approximately 58,000 clones; around 83% occur once, and the top ten carry 5.5% to 6.5%. The sequenced sample was PBMCs. These receptors all stem from a human donor in good health. Some clones in this sample may be carry-over from other donors' samples. Each CDR3 is given with its conserved first and last residue. The D gene is left open where the match is weak. Expanded clones are given a class, and other clones once, few, many or no size at all.

clone_size: .; j_call: TRBJ2-1; v_call: TRBV6-1; d_call: .; cdr3_aa: CASSPGHPGLNEQFF; cdr3_nt: TGTGCCAGCAGCCCGGGACACCCTGGTCTGAATGAGCAGTTCTTC
clone_size: .; j_call: TRBJ2-3; v_call: TRBV13; d_call: TRBD2; cdr3_aa: CASSWGGSYTQYF; cdr3_nt: TGTGCCAGCAGTTGGGGGGGGTCCTATACGCAGTATTTT
clone_size: .; j_call: TRBJ2-7; v_call: TRBV7-9; d_call: TRBD2; cdr3_aa: CASSFLAGVEQYF; cdr3_nt: TGTGCCAGCAGCTTCCTAGCGGGGGTTGAGCAGTACTTC
clone_size: .; j_call: TRBJ1-1; v_call: TRBV6-5; d_call: .; cdr3_aa: CASSYSARGGRTEAFF; cdr3_nt: TGTGCCAGCAGTTACTCCGCCCGGGGGGGGCGGACTGAAGCTTTCTTT
clone_size: .; j_call: TRBJ2-1; v_call: TRBV15; d_call: TRBD2; cdr3_aa: CATSGGRGGNEQFF; cdr3_nt: TGTGCCACCAGTGGCGGGAGAGGAGGGAATGAGCAGTTCTTC
clone_size: .; j_call: TRBJ2-1; v_call: TRBV25-1; d_call: .; cdr3_aa: CASSGGGNEQFF; cdr3_nt: TGTGCCAGCAGCGGGGGAGGTAATGAGCAGTTCTTC
clone_size: .; j_call: TRBJ1-1; v_call: TRBV2; d_call: TRBD1; cdr3_aa: CASGQGNTEAFF; cdr3_nt: TGTGCCAGCGGACAGGGAAATACTGAAGCTTTCTTT
clone_size: .; j_call: TRBJ1-3; v_call: TRBV7-2; d_call: TRBD1; cdr3_aa: CASSYSRTGTGNTIYF; cdr3_nt: TGTGCCAGCAGCTACTCACGGACAGGGACTGGAAACACCATATATTTT
clone_size: few; j_call: TRBJ2-7; v_call: TRBV6-5; d_call: .; cdr3_aa: CASSSYYEQYF; cdr3_nt: TGTGCCAGCAGTTCCTACTACGAGCAGTACTTC
clone_size: .; j_call: TRBJ2-7; v_call: TRBV7-9; d_call: .; cdr3_aa: CASSLAQAHEQYF; cdr3_nt: TGTGCCAGCAGCTTGGCACAGGCCCACGAGCAGTACTTC
clone_size: .; j_call: TRBJ1-5; v_call: TRBV6-6; d_call: TRBD1; cdr3_aa: CASTGQAVEPQHF; cdr3_nt: TGTGCCAGCACTGGACAGGCGGTGGAGCCCCAGCATTTT
clone_size: .; j_call: TRBJ2-7; v_call: TRBV11-2; d_call: TRBD2; cdr3_aa: CASSLAAGDYEQYF; cdr3_nt: TGTGCCAGCAGCTTAGCGGCGGGGGACTACGAGCAGTACTTC
clone_size: .; j_call: TRBJ1-1; v_call: TRBV7-9; d_call: .; cdr3_aa: CASSLLSPEAFF; cdr3_nt: TGTGCCAGCAGCCTACTTTCCCCTGAAGCTTTCTTT
clone_size: once; j_call: TRBJ2-5; v_call: TRBV5-4; d_call: TRBD2; cdr3_aa: CASSLKLAGQETQYF; cdr3_nt: TGTGCCAGCAGCTTGAAACTAGCGGGACAAGAGACCCAGTACTTC
clone_size: .; j_call: TRBJ1-1; v_call: TRBV18; d_call: TRBD1; cdr3_aa: CASSPPAGGNTEAFF; cdr3_nt: TGTGCCAGCTCACCACCGGCAGGGGGGAACACTGAAGCTTTCTTT
clone_size: .; j_call: TRBJ1-3; v_call: TRBV12-5; d_call: .; cdr3_aa: CASDLTGDSGNTIYF; cdr3_nt: TGTGCTAGTGACCTGACAGGAGACTCTGGAAACACCATATATTTT
clone_size: once; j_call: TRBJ2-7; v_call: TRBV7-3; d_call: .; cdr3_aa: CASSLSGGGLREQYF; cdr3_nt: TGTGCCAGCAGCTTATCAGGCGGGGGCCTAAGGGAGCAGTACTTC
clone_size: .; j_call: TRBJ2-5; v_call: TRBV7-7; d_call: TRBD1; cdr3_aa: CASSYGTGGSQETQYF; cdr3_nt: TGTGCCAGCAGCTACGGGACAGGGGGGTCCCAAGAGACCCAGTACTTC
clone_size: .; j_call: TRBJ1-1; v_call: TRBV6-1; d_call: .; cdr3_aa: CASTTGLNTEAFF; cdr3_nt: TGTGCCAGCACTACAGGATTGAACACTGAAGCTTTCTTT
clone_size: .; j_call: TRBJ2-3; v_call: TRBV4-1; d_call: TRBD1; cdr3_aa: CASSQMDRAGTQYF; cdr3_nt: TGCGCCAGCAGCCAAATGGACAGGGCCGGTACGCAGTATTTT
clone_size: .; j_call: TRBJ2-3; v_call: TRBV5-1; d_call: .; cdr3_aa: CASSLTSSIRPDTQYF; cdr3_nt: TGCGCCAGCAGCTTGACCTCTAGCATCAGGCCAGATACGCAGTATTTT
clone_size: .; j_call: TRBJ1-5; v_call: TRBV2; d_call: TRBD1; cdr3_aa: CASRDTGVNQPQHF; cdr3_nt: TGTGCCAGCAGAGATACAGGGGTGAATCAGCCCCAGCATTTT
clone_size: .; j_call: TRBJ1-1; v_call: TRBV5-6; d_call: TRBD1; cdr3_aa: CASSLSDRGHTEAFF; cdr3_nt: TGTGCCAGCAGCTTGTCCGACAGGGGGCACACTGAAGCTTTCTTT
clone_size: .; j_call: TRBJ1-2; v_call: TRBV7-9; d_call: .; cdr3_aa: CASSLQGGYGYTF; cdr3_nt: TGTGCCAGCAGCCTTCAGGGTGGCTATGGCTACACCTTC
clone_size: .; j_call: TRBJ2-5; v_call: TRBV29-1; d_call: TRBD2; cdr3_aa: CSVAGTSGTGETQYF; cdr3_nt: TGCAGCGTTGCCGGGACTAGCGGGACTGGGGAGACCCAGTACTTC
clone_size: .; j_call: TRBJ2-6; v_call: TRBV7-3; d_call: TRBD1; cdr3_aa: CASSLKAGTGDTTGANVLTF; cdr3_nt: TGTGCCAGCAGCTTAAAAGCGGGGACAGGGGATACTACAGGGGCCAACGTCCTGACTTTC
clone_size: .; j_call: TRBJ1-1; v_call: TRBV27; d_call: TRBD1; cdr3_aa: CASSLGTGRGVGTEAFF; cdr3_nt: TGTGCCAGCAGTTTGGGGACAGGGAGGGGGGTCGGGACTGAAGCTTTCTTT
clone_size: many; j_call: TRBJ1-6; v_call: TRBV7-2; d_call: TRBD1; cdr3_aa: CASSRTQGANNSPLHF; cdr3_nt: TGTGCCAGCAGCCGGACACAGGGGGCCAATAATTCACCCCTCCACTTT
clone_size: few; j_call: TRBJ2-7; v_call: TRBV6-5; d_call: TRBD2; cdr3_aa: CASSYRGGRYEQYF; cdr3_nt: TGTGCCAGCAGTTACCGCGGGGGGCGGTACGAGCAGTACTTC
clone_size: .; j_call: TRBJ2-3; v_call: TRBV5-1; d_call: .; cdr3_aa: CASSKRGDGADTQYF; cdr3_nt: TGCGCCAGCAGTAAGCGCGGGGATGGGGCAGATACGCAGTATTTT
clone_size: .; j_call: TRBJ2-1; v_call: TRBV4-3; d_call: .; cdr3_aa: CASSQAEVNEQFF; cdr3_nt: TGCGCCAGCAGCCAGGCGGAAGTCAATGAGCAGTTCTTC
clone_size: few; j_call: TRBJ1-1; v_call: TRBV27; d_call: .; cdr3_aa: CASSYRGEAFF; cdr3_nt: TGTGCCAGCAGTTACCGGGGAGAAGCTTTCTTT
clone_size: .; j_call: TRBJ2-2; v_call: TRBV18; d_call: TRBD1; cdr3_aa: CASSPALQGTGELFF; cdr3_nt: TGTGCCAGCTCACCAGCCTTACAGGGGACCGGGGAGCTGTTTTTT
clone_size: .; j_call: TRBJ2-7; v_call: TRBV6-1; d_call: TRBD1; cdr3_aa: CASSLWDSIYEQYF; cdr3_nt: TGTGCCAGCAGTCTGTGGGACAGCATCTACGAGCAGTACTTC
clone_size: once; j_call: TRBJ2-3; v_call: TRBV7-2; d_call: .; cdr3_aa: CASSSGHTTDTQYF; cdr3_nt: TGTGCCAGCAGCTCGGGACATACCACAGATACGCAGTATTTT
clone_size: .; j_call: TRBJ2-2; v_call: TRBV7-3; d_call: .; cdr3_aa: CASSLTGGGNTGELFF; cdr3_nt: TGTGCCAGCAGCTTAACCGGGGGTGGGAACACCGGGGAGCTGTTTTTT
clone_size: .; j_call: TRBJ2-7; v_call: TRBV30; d_call: .; cdr3_aa: CAWKAGGQNYEQYF; cdr3_nt: TGTGCCTGGAAGGCAGGTGGACAAAACTACGAGCAGTACTTC
clone_size: .; j_call: TRBJ1-2; v_call: TRBV6-5; d_call: TRBD1; cdr3_aa: CASSYSLGGGYGYTF; cdr3_nt: TGTGCCAGCAGTTACTCTCTAGGGGGCGGCTATGGCTACACCTTC
clone_size: .; j_call: TRBJ1-1; v_call: TRBV27; d_call: TRBD1; cdr3_aa: CASSLSGTGGSTEAFF; cdr3_nt: TGTGCCAGCAGTTTATCGGGGACAGGGGGAAGCACTGAAGCTTTCTTT
clone_size: few; j_call: TRBJ1-1; v_call: TRBV7-9; d_call: .; cdr3_aa: CASGKDSGKAEAFF; cdr3_nt: TGTGCCAGCGGAAAGGACTCGGGTAAGGCTGAAGCTTTCTTT
clone_size: .; j_call: TRBJ2-7; v_call: TRBV13; d_call: .; cdr3_aa: CASSFLATSSYEQYF; cdr3_nt: TGTGCCAGCAGCTTCCTAGCGACCAGCTCCTACGAGCAGTACTTC
clone_size: .; j_call: TRBJ1-5; v_call: TRBV13; d_call: TRBD1; cdr3_aa: CASSLGPVTGGNQPQHF; cdr3_nt: TGTGCCAGCAGCTTAGGGCCCGTTACAGGGGGTAATCAGCCCCAGCATTTT
clone_size: .; j_call: TRBJ1-1; v_call: TRBV4-1; d_call: TRBD1; cdr3_aa: CASSSQGRNTEAFF; cdr3_nt: TGCGCCAGCAGCTCACAGGGGAGAAACACTGAAGCTTTCTTT
clone_size: once; j_call: TRBJ2-7; v_call: TRBV7-8; d_call: .; cdr3_aa: CASSSGVSYEQYF; cdr3_nt: TGTGCCAGCAGCTCAGGCGTCTCGTACGAGCAGTACTTC
clone_size: .; j_call: TRBJ2-5; v_call: TRBV25-1; d_call: TRBD1; cdr3_aa: CASSESTGVETQYF; cdr3_nt: TGTGCCAGCAGTGAATCGACAGGGGTAGAGACCCAGTACTTC
clone_size: medium-sized; j_call: TRBJ2-1; v_call: TRBV5-1; d_call: TRBD1; cdr3_aa: CASSSSGGYNEQFF; cdr3_nt: TGCGCCAGCAGCTCCTCAGGGGGCTACAATGAGCAGTTCTTC
clone_size: .; j_call: TRBJ1-2; v_call: TRBV12-5; d_call: TRBD1; cdr3_aa: CASGLVGGTAYYGYTF; cdr3_nt: TGTGCTAGTGGTTTGGTAGGAGGGACAGCCTACTATGGCTACACCTTC
clone_size: .; j_call: TRBJ2-1; v_call: TRBV5-1; d_call: .; cdr3_aa: CASSSVLGSYNEQFF; cdr3_nt: TGCGCCAGCAGTTCGGTTCTAGGCTCCTACAATGAGCAGTTCTTC
clone_size: .; j_call: TRBJ1-1; v_call: TRBV18; d_call: .; cdr3_aa: CASSSGQNTEAFF; cdr3_nt: TGTGCCAGCTCATCGGGACAGAACACTGAAGCTTTCTTT
clone_size: .; j_call: TRBJ2-7; v_call: TRBV7-9; d_call: .; cdr3_aa: CASSLSWGSSYEQYF; cdr3_nt: TGTGCCAGCAGCTTATCCTGGGGCAGCTCCTACGAGCAGTACTTC
clone_size: once; j_call: TRBJ2-3; v_call: TRBV7-3; d_call: .; cdr3_aa: CASSLLSADTQYF; cdr3_nt: TGTGCCAGCAGCTTATTGTCCGCAGATACGCAGTATTTT
clone_size: .; j_call: TRBJ2-1; v_call: TRBV5-1; d_call: .; cdr3_aa: CASSLVALGTNEQFF; cdr3_nt: TGCGCCAGCAGCTTGGTCGCCCTAGGAACGAATGAGCAGTTCTTC